These 28 T cell receptor beta chains were sequenced from one sample in a study of T cells in Graves' hyperthyroidism and ophthalmopathy. Regions amplified from RNA transcripts were the TCR beta CDR3 regions. During a first-round RT-PCR of the TCR CDR3, the HTBI primer set was used. Via MiXCR, TCRdb re-called the multiplex PCR reads, giving one row per CDR3 protein. The profile shows approximately 600,000 distinct CDR3 sequences, roughly 17% of them singletons. The sequenced sample consisted of blood. The receptors shown here come from a woman under 40 with Graves' hyperthyroidism.

At least ten counts were recorded for this clonotype. This rearrangement joins TRBV5-1 to TRBJ2-3; TRBD1 matches at 7 bases. The V and J ends lost 4 bases and 4 bases, in that order; junction bases with no gene match: 9. CDR3 length equals 15 residues. Looked up from germline, CDR1 is SGHRS and CDR2 is YFSETQ. The CDR3: CASSTRQGPADTQYF. For the CDR3, the DNA is TGCGCCAGCAGCACCCGACAGGGCCCCGCAGATACGCAGTATTTT.

This clonotype has at least ten counts. The chain recombines TRBV30 with TRBJ2-1; D unresolved. V was shortened by 0 bases and J by 6 bases, with 3 bases between the two germline ends. The CDR3 extends over 11 amino acids. Germline V gives CDR1 GTSNPN, CDR2 SVGIG (reference sequence). This CDR3 reads CAWSVVNEQFF. CDR3 in DNA: TGTGCCTGGAGTGTTGTCAATGAGCAGTTCTTC.

This clonotype was counted at least ten times. The gene calls are TRBV20-1 and TRBJ2-7; possible D gene TRBD2, 6 bases. The CDR3 consists of 12 residues. V was clipped by 5 bases and J by 0 bases, with 8 bases between them. CDR1 is DFQATT and CDR2 is SNEGSKA in the germline V gene (reference sequence). The CDR3 loop is CSAETSSYEQYF. The CDR3 DNA follows: TGCAGTGCTGAGACTAGCTCCTACGAGCAGTACTTC.

This clonotype was counted many times. The genes are TRBV12-3 or TRBV12-4 and TRBJ2-1, with a possible D match to TRBD2 (6 bases). This CDR3 contains 13 residues. V was clipped by 5 bases and J by 6 bases, with 11 bases between them. This CDR3 is CASSPRTTNEQFF. The CDR3 region has the DNA TGTGCCAGCAGTCCCCGGACTACCAATGAGCAGTTCTTC.

This clonotype was observed many times. The V gene is TRBV28, the J gene TRBJ2-7; D gene unclear. This CDR3 is built from 12 residues. The V end was cut by 5 bases, the J end by 6 bases, with 11 bases between. Germline lookup yields CDR1 MDHEN and CDR2 SYDVKM. The DNA of the CDR3 is TGTGCCAGCAGTCCTGACATAGTCGAGCAGTACTTC. Translating it yields CASSPDIVEQYF.

The chain employs TRBV19 and TRBJ1-5; TRBD1 matches at 8 bases. CDR1 is LNHDA, CDR2 SQIVND, per germline (reference sequence). The junction had 7 bases not matched to a gene; V was cut back by 2 bases and J by 7 bases. The CDR3 covers 15 residues. CDR3 sequence reads: CASSIRTGKAQPQHF. The CDR3 DNA reads TGTGCCAGTAGTATAAGGACAGGGAAGGCCCAGCCCCAGCATTTT.

This clonotype turned up a few times. This sequence joins TRBV19 and TRBJ2-1; 10 positions match TRBD2. The CDR3 totals 18 residues. J lost 8 bases, V lost 0 bases, and 13 bases had no gene match. CDR1 and CDR2 (germline): LNHDA, SQIVND (reference sequence). CDR3 region: CASSIDLAGARGRDEQFF. CDR3 nucleotide sequence: TGTGCCAGTAGTATAGATCTAGCGGGAGCACGTGGTCGGGATGAGCAGTTCTTC.

This chain uses TRBV20-1 with TRBJ2-7; 11 nucleotides agree with TRBD1. This CDR3 is 16 amino acids long. In germline, CDR1 is DFQATT, CDR2 SNEGSKA (reference sequence). V gave up 4 bases and J gave up 5 bases; unmatched junction bases: 13. The CDR3 region is CSAIPPGTGGLNEQYF. The CDR3 region has the DNA TGCAGTGCTATCCCCCCCGGGACAGGGGGACTAAACGAGCAGTACTTC.

The chain combines TRBV4-3 with TRBJ2-1; D gene ambiguous. Germline CDR1 and CDR2: LGHNA and YSLEER. Trimming cost V 0 bases and J 3 bases, with 18 bases left between them. The CDR3 contains 18 residues. CDR3 region: CASSQDPRTLMGYNEQFF. The CDR3 region has the DNA TGCGCCAGCAGCCAAGATCCCCGGACCCTTATGGGCTACAATGAGCAGTTCTTC.

Many counts were recorded for this clonotype. The chain recombines TRBV20-1 with TRBJ2-1; TRBD2 is a possible D gene (5 bases). The germline gives CDR1 DFQATT, CDR2 SNEGSKA (reference sequence). The CDR3 loop spans 13 amino acids. V lost 5 bases and J 0 bases, leaving 8 bases between the germline ends. CDR3 sequence: CSAWRASYNEQFF. As DNA, the CDR3 is TGCAGTGCTTGGCGGGCCTCCTACAATGAGCAGTTCTTC.

This clonotype was counted a few times. This sequence joins TRBV20-1 and TRBJ1-6; D ambiguous. V lost 8 bases and J 7 bases, leaving 15 bases between the germline ends. Germline CDR1 is DFQATT and CDR2 is SNEGSKA (reference sequence). The CDR3 has 13 amino acids. CDR3 nucleotide sequence: TGCAGTCCCACCGGGTTCTTAAATTCACCCCTCCACTTT. It specifies CSPTGFLNSPLHF.

This clonotype occurred a few times. The chain joins TRBV19 to TRBJ1-2; D remains unclear. The CDR3 has 12 residues. Trimming pared 9 bases from V and 4 bases from J, leaving 12 bases between. Germline assignment: CDR1 LNHDA and CDR2 SQIVND (reference sequence). CDR3 loop: CASSYGPYGYTF. CDR3 coding DNA: TGTGCCAGCTCTTACGGCCCCTATGGCTACACCTTC.

The V and J genes are TRBV5-1 and TRBJ1-1; 7 nucleotides agree with TRBD1. Germline CDR1 SGHRS, CDR2 YFSETQ. V dropped 0 bases and J dropped 5; count of bases not matched to a gene: 7. CDR3 length: 15 amino acids. CDR3 in DNA: TGCGCCAGCAGCTTGGTGGCAGGGGGAGGGACTGAAGCTTTCTTT. This codes for CASSLVAGGGTEAFF.

This clonotype has a count of ten or more. The V call is TRBV6-2 or TRBV6-3, the J call TRBJ2-7; possible D gene TRBD2, 5 bases. This CDR3 contains 17 residues. Trimming took off 2 bases at V and 0 bases at J, with 17 bases between the two ends. CDR1 is MNHEY, CDR2 SVGEGT, per germline. The chain's CDR3 is CASSYSSSLIVSYEQYF. CDR3 nucleotide sequence: TGTGCCAGCAGTTACAGTTCTAGCCTGATCGTCTCCTACGAGCAGTACTTC.

This clonotype showed up many times. The rearrangement links TRBV28 to TRBJ1-4; 7 bases fit TRBD1. The CDR3 length is 14 residues. Per the germline V gene, CDR1 is MDHEN and CDR2 is SYDVKM. Trimming cost V 3 bases and J 6 bases; bases outside gene matches: 4. CDR3 DNA sequence: TGTGCCAGCAGTTTTTACGACAGGGATGAAAAACTGTTTTTT. Its translation is CASSFYDRDEKLFF.

Many counts were recorded for this clonotype. This chain links TRBV28 with TRBJ2-5, with 7 bases matching TRBD1. There are 15 residues in the CDR3. In germline, CDR1 is MDHEN, CDR2 SYDVKM. J lost 0 bases, V lost 6 bases, and 7 bases had no gene match. CDR3 DNA sequence: TGTGCCAGCAGCGCGACAGGGTATAACCAAGAGACCCAGTACTTC. This codes for CASSATGYNQETQYF.

The CDR3 loop is CATSDFGGRGSYNEQFF. As DNA, the CDR3 is TGTGCCACCAGTGATTTTGGTGGCAGGGGCTCCTACAATGAGCAGTTCTTC. The J gene is TRBJ2-1, the V gene TRBV24-1; maybe TRBD1 (6 bases). The CDR3 covers 17 residues. Germline V CDR1 and CDR2: KGHDR, SFDVKD. With 1 base removed from V and 0 bases from J, the gap between germline ends came to 12 bases.

V gene TRBV28 combines with J gene TRBJ1-6; the D is unclear. With 4 bases removed from V and 4 bases from J, the gap between germline ends came to 11 bases. Germline V gene lookup returns CDR1 MDHEN and CDR2 SYDVKM. This CDR3 has 15 residues. The CDR3 is CASSSTVRYNSPLHF. CDR3 DNA: TGTGCCAGCAGTTCTACTGTGAGATATAATTCACCCCTCCACTTT.

There are many counts of this clonotype. The V gene is TRBV7-9, the J gene TRBJ1-3; no definite D call. Germline V gives CDR1 SEHNR, CDR2 FQNEAQ (reference sequence). This CDR3 spans 12 amino acids. V was shortened by 6 bases and J by 4 bases, with 7 bases between the two germline ends. CDR3 in amino acids: CASSLQGNTIYF. DNA of the CDR3: TGTGCCAGCAGTTTACAAGGAAACACCATATATTTT.

In its sample, this clonotype was seen a few times. This chain links TRBV4-1 with TRBJ1-1, with D possibly being TRBD1 (5 bases). Per germline, CDR1 MGHRA and CDR2 YSYEKL. Trimming took 0 bases from V and 6 from J, leaving 29 bases between them. This CDR3 is 20 amino acids long. This chain's CDR3 is CASSQDPQRGHLNKRPEAFF. In nucleotides, the CDR3 is TGCGCCAGCAGCCAAGATCCCCAACGAGGACATTTAAATAAACGTCCTGAAGCTTTCTTT.

The rearrangement links TRBV6-1 to TRBJ2-1; D not certain. The CDR3 runs 12 residues. V was shortened by 7 bases and J by 4 bases, with 8 bases between the two germline ends. CDR1 MNHNS and CDR2 SASEGT come from the germline V gene. The CDR3 reads CASKLVYNEQFF. CDR3 in DNA: TGTGCCAGCAAGTTAGTATACAATGAGCAGTTCTTC.

This clonotype was seen only a few times. This chain connects TRBV5-4 to TRBJ2-7, with no clear D. V was clipped by 0 bases and J by 3 bases, with 13 bases between them. Germline V gene sequence: CDR1 SGHNT, CDR2 YYREEE (reference sequence). The CDR3 totals 15 residues. DNA of the CDR3: TGTGCCAGCAGCTTGGGCGGTACGAACCTCTACGAGCAGTACTTC. The encoded protein is CASSLGGTNLYEQYF.

The table lists this clonotype with many counts. The chain recombines TRBV7-2 with TRBJ2-1; a weak D match, TRBD2 (6 bases). Per germline, CDR1 SGHTA and CDR2 FQGNSA. This CDR3 has 19 amino acids. The V end lost 5 bases, the J end lost 7 bases, and 30 bases lay between the germline ends. CDR3 DNA sequence: TGTGCCAGCAGCGAGACCTTTCTTCGACGGTCTAGCGAGGGAAATGAGCAGTTCTTC. It specifies CASSETFLRRSSEGNEQFF. The full variable domain, in which reference TRBV7-2 and TRBJ2-1 provide the parts outside the CDR3, is GAGVSQSPSNKVTEKGKDVELRCDPISGHTALYWYRQSLGQGLEFLIYFQGNSAPDKSGLPSDRFSAERTGGSVSTLTIQRTQQEDSAVYLCASSETFLRRSSEGNEQFFGPGTRLTVL.

This clonotype has a count of ten or more. J is TRBJ2-1 and V is TRBV20-1; TRBD2 aligns across 11 bases. CDR1 and CDR2 from the germline V gene are DFQATT and SNEGSKA (reference sequence). This CDR3 comprises 14 residues. Trimming cost V 6 bases and J 8 bases; bases outside gene matches: 9. The CDR3 is CSAPRALAGDEQFF. The CDR3 DNA follows: TGCAGTGCCCCGCGGGCACTAGCGGGGGATGAGCAGTTCTTC.

The table lists this clonotype with a few counts. V is TRBV11-1 and J is TRBJ2-6, with D uncertain. This CDR3 has 17 residues. Trimming removed 7 bases at V and 0 bases at J, with 16 bases between. CDR1 SGHAT and CDR2 FQDESV come from the germline V gene (reference sequence). The CDR3 loop reads CASTPHSAVSGANVLTF. For the CDR3, the DNA is TGTGCCAGCACCCCGCACAGTGCTGTCTCTGGGGCCAACGTCCTGACTTTC.

This clonotype was recorded at least ten times. The chain has TRBV20-1 and TRBJ2-7; D not resolved. The CDR3 totals 14 residues. V was pared by 1 base and J by 2 bases, with 12 bases between. From germline, CDR1 is DFQATT and CDR2 SNEGSKA (reference sequence). The CDR3 is CSARAWADPYEQYF. The CDR3 DNA sequence: TGCAGTGCTAGAGCGTGGGCGGATCCCTACGAGCAGTACTTC.

Concerning this clonotype itself: Compared with germline, one end of the junction differs, possibly owing to a read error. The chain is built from TRBV5-5 and TRBJ2-5, with TRBD2 identical over 7 bases. This CDR3 contains 14 residues. Germline V CDR1 and CDR2: SGHKS, YYEKEE (reference sequence). CDR3 residues: CTSSLWAGEETQYF. CDR3 DNA sequence: TGTACCAGCAGCTTGTGGGCGGGAGAAGAGACCCAGTACTTC.

This chain links TRBV19 with TRBJ2-7; D perhaps matches TRBD2 (7 bases). Trimming left V 7 bases short and J 2 bases short, with 12 bases between. The CDR3 loop spans 13 amino acids. Germline values: CDR1 LNHDA, CDR2 SQIVND (reference sequence). CDR3 in amino acids: CASKGEGAYEQYF. The CDR3 DNA reads as TGTGCCAGTAAGGGGGAGGGGGCCTACGAGCAGTACTTC.